The rows below give T cell receptor beta chains drawn from one sample of a study of STAT5B mutations in CD4+ large granular lymphocyte leukemia. Clones were read by immunoSEQ multiplex PCR, and TCRdb kept only the in-frame ones, dropping some. Of tens of thousands of clones in the sample, roughly 87% were seen once. Sequences were obtained from CD4+ T cells from blood buffy coats. The origin of the receptors is a human donor in good health. Each CDR3 is given without its conserved first and last residue. Only some rows state a clone size, as once, few, many or a class for expanded clones.

TRBV28 NA ASRPSLGGSSYNEQF
TRBV11-2 NA ASSPGLAVGETQY
TRBV4-1 few ASSKPGGTEAF
TRBV10-3 few AIRWTSGDEQF
TRBV4-3 NA ASSQEWTSGTYEQY
TRBV18 NA ASSPPGNQETQY
TRBV28 NA ASRLVNQPQH
TRBV4-2 NA ASSQKSLPDTQY
TRBV5-4 NA ASSKGLAGGYTGELF
TRBV2 NA ASSVQDNSPLH
TRBV6-6 NA ASSATQTGTSPLH
TRBV9 NA ASTPSGTHGQETQY
TRBV4-2 NA ASSQGGGQAVAKNIQY
TRBV18 NA ASSPRSSYNEQF
TRBV15 NA ATAVPSTDTQY
TRBV30 NA AWSRGSNTEAF
TRBV6-6 NA ASSEGGLAKNIQY
TRBV23-1 NA ASTDRGQGNRQPQH
TRBV30 NA AWTRQGAAF
TRBV29-1 few SVETGKGYT
TRBV28 NA ASSFMRTHSYEQY
TRBV7-3 few ASSLGPNEKLF
TRBV11-2 few ASTATNTGELF
TRBV11-2 NA ASSPTDRWNEQF
TRBV2 NA ASSVLGNEQY
TRBV11-3 NA ASSLTRDSYNEQF
TRBV4-1 once ASSQGRASGGRHNEQF
TRBV5-1 few ASSWDRASGAPGGELF
TRBV7-9 NA ASSLATAWSWGQQY
TRBV6-5 NA ASSLQGRETQY
TRBV18 NA ASSPVGRGHPNEKLF
TRBV9 NA ASSVTDSPPGYT
TRBV4-3 NA ASSHYRGAAEAF
TRBV5-1 NA ASSFRTGGSTGELF
TRBV2 NA ASRDRAPNTGELF
TRBV5-4 NA ASSTRLAGEVDTQY
TRBV5-1 NA ASSFLTTNEKLF
TRBV19 NA ASSIDHGGLAGGRYNEQF
TRBV4-3 NA ASSHAGGDGETQY
TRBV2 NA ASRNKGDHEQF
TRBV10-3 NA AISQTSGMDTQY
TRBV7-5 few VSPKRNTGELF
TRBV5-1 NA ASSLSDEAEAF
TRBV19 NA ASILRQGRTEAF
TRBV5-1 few ASSEGQGTAF
TRBV2 NA ASSDWTGRNTEAF
TRBV9 few ASSVDSQREAF
TRBV4-3 NA ASSQELVGVGYT
TRBV5-4 NA ASSFRDGEKLF
TRBV2 NA ASSDGYSNQPQH
TRBV19 NA ASSISSTGRETQY
TRBV13 NA TSSSRGSGGPLTQY
TRBV5-1 NA ASSFGGVNNEQF
TRBV2 NA ASSDSFFTGNEQF
TRBV19 once ASSIDMDMNTEAF